These 27 T cell receptor beta chains originate from one sample sequenced in a study of PD-1 blockade in classical Hodgkin lymphoma. No patient escaped relapse after autologous stem cell transplantation, and brentuximab vedotin exposure varied. The table came from immunoSEQ multiplex PCR; TCRdb's copy has only in-frame clones and leaves some out. The data contain just under 100,000 clones, approximately 83% of them singletons. Sequences were derived from peripheral blood mononuclear cells (PBMCs), sampled at baseline. The receptors shown here come from a human donor with classical Hodgkin lymphoma.

This chain links TRBV5-1 with TRBJ2-2, with D unclear. V was trimmed by 0 bases and J by 0 bases, leaving 6 bases between them. CDR1 and CDR2 from the germline V gene are SGHRS and YFSETQ. The CDR3 has 15 amino acids. CDR3 loop: CASSLAMANTGELFF. The CDR3 DNA sequence: TGCGCCAGCAGCTTGGCCATGGCGAACACCGGGGAGCTGTTTTTT.

A single count supports this clone. The rearrangement joins TRBV19 to TRBJ1-2; TRBD1 matches at 7 bases. The CDR3 spans 16 residues. Looked up from germline, CDR1 is LNHDA and CDR2 is SQIVND (reference sequence). V dropped 6 bases and J dropped 3; count of bases not matched to a gene: 13. The CDR3 loop reads CASRRGATGLHYGYTF. The CDR3 coding sequence is TGTGCCAGTAGGAGGGGGGCGACAGGGCTGCACTATGGCTACACCTTC.

This sequence joins TRBV18 and TRBJ2-7; D perhaps matches TRBD2 (5 bases). The CDR3 has 16 residues. The V end lost 0 bases, the J end lost 3 bases, and 15 bases lay between the germline ends. Germline V gene data show CDR1 as KGHSH and CDR2 as LQKENI. CDR3 nucleotides: TGTGCCAGCTCACCACCCATAGGCACCGGAGGCTACGAGCAGTACTTC. It is translated as CASSPPIGTGGYEQYF. The full variable domain, rest sourced from reference TRBV18 and TRBJ2-7, is NAGVMQNPRHLVRRRGQEARLRCSPMKGHSHVYWYRQLPEEGLKFMVYLQKENIIDESGMPKERFSAEFPKEGPSILRIQQVVRGDSAAYFCASSPPIGTGGYEQYFGPGTRLTVT.

The CDR3 DNA follows: TGTGCCAGCAGCTTAAGAGGTAGCCCCTACGAGCAGTACTTC. It translates to CASSLRGSPYEQYF. The genes are TRBV7-2 and TRBJ2-7; no clear D. V was shortened by 2 bases and J by 2 bases, with 10 bases between the two germline ends. Germline V gives CDR1 SGHTA, CDR2 FQGNSA. CDR3 size: 14 residues.

V gene TRBV4-1 combines with J gene TRBJ2-3, with 9 bases fitting TRBD2. V shed 1 base and J 6 bases; nucleotides not matched to a gene: 14. Looked up from germline, CDR1 is MGHRA and CDR2 is YSYEKL. This CDR3 region has 18 residues. The CDR3 DNA is TGCGCCAGCAGCCAAGTTCTAGCGGGATTGGGGCGGGGGGATACGCAGTATTTT. Its protein product is CASSQVLAGLGRGDTQYF.

This chain links TRBV4-3 with TRBJ2-3; 8 bases align to TRBD1. This CDR3 is 18 amino acids long. The germline gives CDR1 LGHNA, CDR2 YSLEER. The junction had 11 bases not matched to a gene; V was cut back by 0 bases and J by 3 bases. The CDR3 region is CASSQDPADRGGTDTQYF. CDR3 DNA sequence: TGCGCCAGCAGCCAAGACCCCGCCGACAGGGGTGGGACAGATACGCAGTATTTT.

V gene TRBV2 combines with J gene TRBJ2-3, with 9 bases fitting TRBD2. Germline-derived CDR1 and CDR2 are SNHLY and FYNNEI. V was clipped by 4 bases and J by 5 bases; unmatched bases: 7. The CDR3 is 15 amino acids. In nucleotides, the CDR3 is TGTGCCAGCAGTGGGGAACTAGCGGGTAGAGATACGCAGTATTTT. Translated: CASSGELAGRDTQYF.

The V call is TRBV6-6, the J call TRBJ1-2; perhaps TRBD1 as D (5 bases). V was cut by 4 bases and J by 6 bases, with 12 bases left in between. Germline lookup yields CDR1 MNHNY and CDR2 SVGAGI (reference sequence). The CDR3 runs 13 residues. CDR3 residues: CASSSGGLDGYTF. The CDR3 DNA is TGTGCCAGCAGTTCCGGGGGTCTAGATGGCTACACCTTC.

The rearrangement uses TRBV5-1 and TRBJ2-7; TRBD1 might be the D (6 bases). Germline lookup yields CDR1 SGHRS and CDR2 YFSETQ. V was pared by 2 bases and J by 4 bases, with 13 bases between. This CDR3 has 14 amino acids. CDR3 in DNA: TGCGCCAGCAGCTTAGAAGGGGGAAGGTACGAGCAGTACTTC. Encoded protein: CASSLEGGRYEQYF. The complete variable domain, with remaining parts taken from reference TRBV5-1 and TRBJ2-7, reads KAGVTQTPRYLIKTRGQQVTLSCSPISGHRSVSWYQQTPGQGLQFLFEYFSETQRNKGNFPGRFSGRQFSNSRSEMNVSTLELGDSALYLCASSLEGGRYEQYFGPGTRLTVT.

This clone was seen a single time. The genes are TRBV7-2 and TRBJ2-3; perhaps TRBD2 as D (6 bases). This CDR3 spans 14 amino acids. CDR1 is SGHTA and CDR2 is FQGNSA in the germline V gene. Trimming took 10 bases from V and 4 from J, leaving 18 bases between them. In DNA form, the CDR3 reads TGTGCCACGGGCCGGGACTGGCGACCAGATACGCAGTATTTT. This sequence encodes CATGRDWRPDTQYF.

The rearrangement joins TRBV7-9 to TRBJ1-1; TRBD1 is a possible D gene (5 bases). Trimming removed 1 base at V and 4 bases at J, with 10 bases between. Looked up from germline, CDR1 is SEHNR and CDR2 is FQNEAQ (reference sequence). This CDR3 region has 14 residues. The CDR3 sequence is CASSLGQGVTEAFF. CDR3 coding DNA: TGTGCCAGCAGCTTAGGTCAGGGTGTCACTGAAGCTTTCTTT.

V usage is TRBV7-8 and J usage is TRBJ2-1; no clear D gene. CDR3 length equals 14 residues. Germline V gene sequence: CDR1 SGHVS, CDR2 FQNEAQ. V lost 0 bases to trimming and J lost 5 bases, with 8 bases between them. CDR3 sequence (DNA): TGTGCCAGCAGCTTAGCTAGTACGGACAATGAGCAGTTCTTC. It codes for CASSLASTDNEQFF.

The V gene is TRBV6-1, the J gene TRBJ1-4; D is possibly TRBD1 (5 bases). This CDR3 has 15 amino acids. V shed 8 bases and J shed 0 bases, with 13 bases lying between them. Per the germline V gene, CDR1 is MNHNS and CDR2 is SASEGT. As DNA, the CDR3 is TGTGCCAGCTTTAAAGGGACCACAACTAATGAAAAACTGTTTTTT. This codes for CASFKGTTTNEKLFF.

The chain joins TRBV7-7 to TRBJ2-5; TRBD2 is a possible D gene (6 bases). This CDR3 comprises 14 residues. CDR1 SSHAT and CDR2 FNYEAQ come from the germline V gene (reference sequence). V lost 2 bases and J lost 4, with 11 bases in between. The CDR3 region is CASSLNGRGETQYF. CDR3 coding DNA: TGTGCCAGCAGCTTAAACGGGAGAGGAGAGACCCAGTACTTC.

The V call is TRBV7-6, the J call TRBJ2-5; 9 nucleotides align to TRBD1. The CDR3 loop spans 14 amino acids. The germline CDR1 and CDR2 sequences are SGHVS and FNYEAQ. The junction had 7 bases not matched to a gene; V was cut back by 10 bases and J by 1 base. The CDR3 loop reads CATLLGQGQETQYF. CDR3 bases: TGTGCCACCCTACTGGGACAGGGCCAAGAGACCCAGTACTTC.

The V and J genes are TRBV4-1 and TRBJ1-6, with a tentative D call TRBD1 (5 bases). Germline V gene lookup returns CDR1 MGHRA and CDR2 YSYEKL. The V and J ends lost 0 bases and 9 bases respectively, with 12 bases between them. This CDR3 contains 15 residues. CDR3 region: CASSQDGVGGSPLHF. As DNA, the CDR3 is TGCGCCAGCAGCCAAGATGGCGTGGGGGGTTCACCCCTCCACTTT.

This clone was recorded only once. The chain recombines TRBV27 with TRBJ1-1; D may be TRBD1 (6 bases). The CDR3 extends over 15 amino acids. Germline values: CDR1 MNHEY, CDR2 SMNVEV (reference sequence). The ends were cut back, 4 bases at V and 3 bases at J, with 15 bases in the middle. The CDR3 loop is CASSSGGGRHTEAFF. The CDR3 bases are TGTGCCAGCAGTTCTGGAGGGGGAAGGCACACTGAAGCTTTCTTT.

Points on this clone: This sample also contains other DNA sequences that code for the same CDR3. This chain links TRBV9 with TRBJ2-5; D ambiguous. The germline V gene has CDR1 SGDLS and CDR2 YYNGEE. The ends were cut back, 0 bases at V and 5 bases at J, with 11 bases in the middle. CDR3 size: 14 residues. In nucleotides, the CDR3 is TGTGCCAGCAGCGTAGGTTGGGGTCAGGAGACCCAGTACTTC. Translating gives CASSVGWGQETQYF.

The chain combines TRBV19 with TRBJ2-3; 11 bases map to TRBD2. Trimming removed 3 bases from V and 6 bases from J; junction bases left unmatched: 11. Germline CDR1 and CDR2: LNHDA and SQIVND (reference sequence). The CDR3 covers 17 residues. This CDR3 is CASSMWRTSGSGDTQYF. CDR3 bases: TGTGCCAGTAGTATGTGGCGAACTAGCGGGAGTGGGGATACGCAGTATTTT.

The gene calls are TRBV28 and TRBJ1-5; D not certain. CDR3 length: 15 residues. CDR1 and CDR2 (germline): MDHEN, SYDVKM. The V and J ends lost 3 bases and 3 bases respectively, with 12 bases between them. DNA of the CDR3: TGTGCCAGCAGTTTCGGGTTCAGGTACAATCAGCCCCAGCATTTT. Its protein is CASSFGFRYNQPQHF.

V and J are TRBV6-1 and TRBJ2-7, with D hard to call. This CDR3 has 13 amino acids. V was clipped by 6 bases and J by 0 bases, with 9 bases between them. Germline CDR1 reads MNHNS; CDR2 reads SASEGT. CDR3 sequence (DNA): TGTGCCAGCAGGACGGTCACCTCCTACGAGCAGTACTTC. Translating it yields CASRTVTSYEQYF.

The chain is built from TRBV30 and TRBJ1-3; unclear D gene. V was shortened by 4 bases and J by 4 bases, with 11 bases between the two germline ends. CDR3 length: 13 residues. Germline CDR1 is GTSNPN and CDR2 is SVGIG (reference sequence). CDR3 in amino acids: CAWTIAGGNTIYF. CDR3 DNA sequence: TGTGCCTGGACCATAGCGGGGGGAAACACCATATATTTT.

The chain is built from TRBV14 and TRBJ2-1; D not certain. The CDR3 is 14 amino acids. CDR1 and CDR2 (germline): SGHDN, FVKESK. The V end was cut by 1 base, the J end by 4 bases, with 8 bases between. The DNA of the CDR3 is TGTGCCAGCAGCCAAGCGGTGGGTTACAATGAGCAGTTCTTC. Protein sequence: CASSQAVGYNEQFF.

The chain recombines TRBV10-3 with TRBJ1-5; D not resolved. Trimming cost V 0 bases and J 10 bases, with 10 bases left between them. The CDR3 has 13 residues. Germline CDR1 ENHRY, CDR2 SYGVKD. CDR3 DNA sequence: TGTGCCATCAGTGAGTCCGGCGCGGGTCCCCAGCATTTT. It specifies CAISESGAGPQHF.

The chain carries TRBV5-1 and TRBJ2-3; the D gene could be TRBD1 or TRBD2 (5 bases each). Germline V CDR1 and CDR2: SGHRS, YFSETQ. CDR3 size: 15 residues. The V end lost 3 bases, the J end lost 4 bases, and 15 bases lay between the germline ends. The DNA for the CDR3 is TGCGCCAGCAGCTCTATTGGGGGACCCTCAGATACGCAGTATTTT. Protein sequence: CASSSIGGPSDTQYF.

V and J are TRBV7-8 and TRBJ2-1; D not certain. CDR3 length equals 13 residues. Trimming took off 2 bases at V and 4 bases at J, with 6 bases between the two ends. Germline V CDR1 and CDR2: SGHVS, FQNEAQ. The CDR3 loop reads CASSLLLYNEQFF. The CDR3 region has the DNA TGTGCCAGCAGCTTATTATTGTACAATGAGCAGTTCTTC.

The chain employs TRBV6-1 and TRBJ2-5, with TRBD2 matching over 9 bases. This CDR3 is built from 16 residues. J lost 2 bases, V lost 4 bases, and 8 bases had no gene match. The V gene's germline CDR1 is MNHNS and CDR2 SASEGT. The CDR3 DNA sequence: TGTGCCAGCAGTGGCGGACTAGCGACCAGTCAAGAGACCCAGTACTTC. Encoded protein: CASSGGLATSQETQYF.